This passage covers 18 T cell receptor beta chains from one sample sequenced in a study of blood T cell repertoires in COVID-19. Profiling relied on immunoSEQ multiplex PCR, and the TCRdb table lists in-frame clones only, not all of them. The sample has fewer than 40,000 clones, around 80% seen once. The sequencing sample was made of peripheral blood. Every receptor here comes from a man in his 60s with acute or convalescent COVID-19.

The V call is TRBV5-1, the J call TRBJ2-1; 10 nucleotides line up with TRBD2. The CDR3 consists of 15 residues. Germline CDR1 and CDR2: SGHRS and YFSETQ. The V gene end was trimmed by 4 bases and the J gene end by 4 bases; junction bases not matched to a gene: 5. This chain's CDR3 is CASSHGTSAYNEQFF. CDR3 nucleotide sequence: TGCGCCAGCAGCCACGGGACTAGCGCGTACAATGAGCAGTTCTTC.

V and J are TRBV6-6 and TRBJ1-5, with 8 nucleotides matching TRBD1. The CDR3 is 16 residues long. After removal of 7 bases from V and 4 bases from J, the junction contained 12 bases not matched to a gene. The germline CDR1 and CDR2 sequences are MNHNY and SVGAGI (reference sequence). DNA of the CDR3: TGTGCCAGCACCACCCAGGGGGCCACAGGGAATCAGCCCCAGCATTTT. Translating gives CASTTQGATGNQPQHF.

The gene calls are TRBV7-2 and TRBJ1-5; TRBD1 matches at 8 bases. V lost 5 bases and J lost 7; bases outside the gene matches: 7. Germline CDR1 SGHTA, CDR2 FQGNSA. The CDR3 runs to 14 residues. The CDR3 nucleotides read TGTGCCAGCAGCCTACAGGGGGGAGGACAGCCCCAGCATTTT. Protein: CASSLQGGGQPQHF.

The chain couples TRBV7-6 to TRBJ2-7; no clear D gene. From germline, CDR1 is SGHVS and CDR2 FNYEAQ. The CDR3 runs 13 residues. Trimming took off 4 bases at V and 4 bases at J, with 11 bases between the two ends. The CDR3 spells CASSSSNGYEQYF. The CDR3 DNA reads as TGTGCCAGCAGCTCCTCCAACGGTTACGAGCAGTACTTC. Variable domain in full (rest from reference TRBV7-6 and TRBJ2-7): GAGVSQSPRYKVTKRGQDVALRCDPISGHVSLYWYRQALGQGPEFLTYFNYEAQQDKSGLPNDRFSAERPEGSISTLTIQRTEQRDSAMYRCASSSSNGYEQYFGPGTRLTVT.

The CDR3 coding sequence is TGCGCCAGCAGCTTGGGTCTCGAGCGGTACGAGCAGTACTTC. The encoded protein is CASSLGLERYEQYF. The chain has TRBV5-1 and TRBJ2-7, with D maybe TRBD2 (5 bases). V was clipped by 0 bases and J by 4 bases, with 11 bases between them. The V gene's germline CDR1 is SGHRS and CDR2 YFSETQ. This CDR3 comprises 14 residues.

This chain connects TRBV5-1 to TRBJ1-4; D is perhaps TRBD1 (6 bases). CDR1 is SGHRS and CDR2 is YFSETQ in the germline V gene. Trimming took 4 bases from V and 1 from J, leaving 11 bases between them. This CDR3 contains 15 residues. CDR3: CASSPGTQTNEKLFF. In nucleotides, the CDR3 is TGCGCCAGCAGCCCAGGGACACAAACTAATGAAAAACTGTTTTTT. The complete variable domain, with remaining parts taken from reference TRBV5-1 and TRBJ1-4, reads KAGVTQTPRYLIKTRGQQVTLSCSPISGHRSVSWYQQTPGQGLQFLFEYFSETQRNKGNFPGRFSGRQFSNSRSEMNVSTLELGDSALYLCASSPGTQTNEKLFFGSGTQLSVL.

CDR3 region: CASSITRLPGTEAFF. The CDR3 DNA reads TGTGCCAGTAGTATAACGAGGCTCCCAGGGACTGAAGCTTTCTTT. The rearrangement links TRBV19 to TRBJ1-1; a possible D gene is TRBD1 (5 bases). Germline assignment: CDR1 LNHDA and CDR2 SQIVND (reference sequence). The CDR3 sequence is 15 residues long. V was trimmed by 2 bases and J by 5 bases, leaving 15 bases between them. The entire variable domain, with the rest obtained from reference TRBV19 and TRBJ1-1, is as follows: DGGITQSPKYLFRKEGQNVTLSCEQNLNHDAMYWYRQDPGQGLRLIYYSQIVNDFQKGDIAEGYSVSREKKESFPLTVTSAQKNPTAFYLCASSITRLPGTEAFFGQGTRLTVV.

The chain recombines TRBV5-1 with TRBJ1-6; 7 nucleotides line up with TRBD1. CDR3 length: 18 residues. Losses at the gene ends were 3 bases for V and 9 bases for J; bases not matched to a gene: 18. CDR1 is SGHRS and CDR2 is YFSETQ in the germline V gene. The CDR3, as DNA: TGCGCCAGCAGCTCAAAAACCAATGGCGGGTCAGGGGGTTCACCCCTCCACTTT. Amino acid sequence: CASSSKTNGGSGGSPLHF.

The genes are TRBV3-1 (or the pseudogene TRBV3-2) and TRBJ1-4, with a possible D match to TRBD1 (6 bases). The V gene lost 4 bases and the J gene lost 10 bases, with 19 bases spanning the gap. The CDR3 is 15 amino acids. Germline V CDR1 and CDR2: LGHDT, YNNKEL (reference sequence). The CDR3 loop reads CASSLTTDSRSKLFF. For the CDR3, the DNA is TGTGCCAGCAGCCTTACAACGGACAGCAGATCAAAACTGTTTTTT.

The genes are TRBV11-3 and TRBJ1-1, with no clear D. Trimming stripped 0 bases from V and 0 bases from J, with 5 bases between. The V gene's germline CDR1 is SGHNT and CDR2 YENEEA. The CDR3 length is 14 residues. This CDR3 is CASSLDLLNTEAFF. CDR3 bases: TGTGCCAGCAGCTTAGACCTATTGAACACTGAAGCTTTCTTT. The full variable domain, completed using reference TRBV11-3 and TRBJ1-1, is EAGVVQSPRYKIIEKKQPVAFWCNPISGHNTLYWYLQNLGQGPELLIRYENEEAVDDSQLPKDRFSAERLKGVDSTLKIQPAELGDSAVYLCASSLDLLNTEAFFGQGTRLTVV.

V is TRBV27 and J is TRBJ2-1, with 16 bases fitting TRBD2. Losses at the gene ends were 2 bases for V and 8 bases for J; bases not matched to a gene: 6. CDR1 MNHEY and CDR2 SMNVEV come from the germline V gene (reference sequence). CDR3 size: 17 residues. CDR3: CASSLKGTSGRAHEQFF. CDR3 sequence (DNA): TGTGCCAGCAGTTTAAAGGGGACTAGCGGGAGGGCGCATGAGCAGTTCTTC.

The chain recombines TRBV5-1 with TRBJ2-7, with TRBD1 matching 7 bases. V lost 0 bases, J lost 0 bases, and 6 bases stayed unmatched. Germline values: CDR1 SGHRS, CDR2 YFSETQ. CDR3 length: 16 residues. The CDR3 region is CASSLAGTVSSYEQYF. The CDR3 region has the DNA TGCGCCAGCAGCTTGGCGGGGACAGTCTCCTCCTACGAGCAGTACTTC.

The V call is TRBV19, the J call TRBJ2-3; the match to TRBD2 covers 7 bases. The V and J ends lost 11 bases and 2 bases, in that order; junction bases with no gene match: 4. Germline values: CDR1 LNHDA, CDR2 SQIVND (reference sequence). CDR3 length: 12 amino acids. The CDR3 spells CAASGLTDTQYF. The CDR3 nucleotides are TGTGCCGCTAGCGGTCTCACAGATACGCAGTATTTT.

The chain combines TRBV9 with TRBJ1-1; 8 nucleotides line up with TRBD1. The CDR3 is 15 amino acids. Germline V gene sequence: CDR1 SGDLS, CDR2 YYNGEE. V lost 0 bases, J lost 4 bases, and 5 bases stayed unmatched. CDR3 bases: TGTGCCAGCAGCGTAGAGACAGGGGCGGGCACTGAAGCTTTCTTT. It translates to CASSVETGAGTEAFF.

The chain recombines TRBV6-1 with TRBJ2-5, with TRBD2 identical over 13 bases. V was clipped by 6 bases and J by 5 bases; unmatched bases: 9. This CDR3 region has 16 residues. CDR1 is MNHNS and CDR2 is SASEGT in the germline V gene. The CDR3 region has the DNA TGTGCCAGCAGAGAACCGGGACTAGCGGGAAGGGAGACCCAGTACTTC. Protein: CASREPGLAGRETQYF.

This clone was counted between two and nine times. The CDR3 DNA reads TGCAGCGTTGTAATCTTTAACTATGGCTACACCTTC. It codes for CSVVIFNYGYTF. The rearrangement links TRBV29-1 to TRBJ1-2; D is unclear. V was shortened by 4 bases and J by 1 base, with 7 bases between the two germline ends. The germline V gene has CDR1 SQVTM and CDR2 ANQGSEA. CDR3 size: 12 residues.

The chain is built from TRBV28 and TRBJ2-2; 14 bases are shared with TRBD2. The CDR3 contains 17 residues. Germline trimming cut 2 bases from V and 6 bases from J; bases unmatched to any gene: 5. Germline CDR1 and CDR2: MDHEN and SYDVKM. The CDR3, as DNA: TGTGCCAGCAGTTTACGGGGACTAGCGGGAGTTTCCGGGGAGCTGTTTTTT. Amino acids: CASSLRGLAGVSGELFF.

This clone was detected a few times. The rearrangement joins TRBV19 to TRBJ1-5, with 9 positions matching TRBD1. The CDR3 covers 14 residues. Unmatched junction bases numbered 9, after V lost 11 bases and J lost 4 bases. Per germline, CDR1 LNHDA and CDR2 SQIVND (reference sequence). The CDR3 DNA follows: TGTGCCGTAGACAGGGGGGTTCGGAATCAGCCCCAGCATTTT. It codes for CAVDRGVRNQPQHF.